This TCR beta chain was sequenced for a study of regulatory T cells in long-lasting Graves disease. HTBI primers from iRepertoire and Arm-PCR of CDR3 regions yielded the TCR beta libraries. TCRdb re-called the multiplex PCR reads with MiXCR, one entry per CDR3 protein. Among hundreds of thousands of distinct CDR3 sequences listed, 15% to 20% were seen once. This clonotype was seen repeatedly, ten times or more. Time point noted: newly diagnosed GD, antithyroid drugs for less than 3 months. Making the TCR library involved RNA that had been extracted from PBMCs. Trimming took off 5 bases at V and 1 base at J, with 20 bases between the two ends. Germline-derived CDR1 and CDR2 are SGHAT and FQNNGV. The CDR3 contains 17 residues.

The clonotype was recovered from a female donor with Graves disease. The sequencing used peripheral blood mononuclear cells (PBMCs), collected at new diagnosis, from a patient treated with antithyroid drugs. This chain links TRBV11-2 with TRBJ2-5; tentatively, D is TRBD1 or TRBD2 (5 bases each). CDR3 residues: CASSLGGWDGLQETQYF. CDR3 in DNA: TGTGCCAGCAGCCTCGGTGGCTGGGACGGCCTCCAAGAGACCCAGTACTTC.